Detailed here is one T cell receptor (beta chain). Its antigen has not been determined. Nothing much larger sits one base from this clone, and base qualities are not available. The cohort consisted of approximately 670 healthy bone marrow donors. At the time of sampling, all cohort members were nominally healthy, though unrecorded immune exposures were likely present. The donor was CMV seronegative and was included in the group of several hundred seronegative cohort members. A peripheral blood sample was collected from each donor, and TCR beta sequencing was performed on peripheral blood mononuclear cells. The Qiagen DNeasy Blood Extraction Kit was used to extract genomic DNA from the blood cell samples. CDR1 and CDR2 are drawn from the germline V gene (reference sequence): LNHDA, SQIVND. V and J are trimmed by 5 bases and 7 bases, and the gene matches miss 6 bases of the junction. From its cysteine to its phenylalanine, the CDR3 spans 13 amino acids. The CDR3 DNA has 39 bases and is translated from base 1.

The library was obtained by the immunoSEQ multiplex PCR assay. For the multiplex PCR, a mixture combining 60 forward primers for TCR Vbeta segments and 13 reverse primers for TCR Jbeta segments was used. Amplification of the CDR3 region of rearranged TCR beta genes was performed with a multiplex PCR assay on genomic DNA. The amplified TCR beta libraries were sequenced on the Illumina HiSeq System as 87-base-pair reads. On the study's bioinformatics: Across the 670 or so repertoires, a later analysis counted 78 million or so unique TCR beta chains, around 10 million of which were shared by at least two donors. Raw reads were error-corrected and collapsed into unique sequences with a nearest-neighbor algorithm that merged closely related sequences to remove PCR and sequencing errors. To assign V, D and J gene segments, CDR3 sequences were aligned to IMGT reference sequences. For a sequence to be retained, at least a six-nucleotide match to both a V gene segment and a J gene segment was required. Rearrangements were called productive when the CDR3 lacked stop codons and stayed in frame with V and J; all others were non-productive. Following IMGT convention, CDR3 was defined as the stretch from the second conserved V-encoded cysteine up to the conserved J-encoded phenylalanine. The earlier analysis of about 500 of the donors excluded sequences that lacked an unambiguous match to a single V gene segment. An earlier analysis of a few hundred of the donors called V segments functional above 56.7% productive rearrangements and segregating when the between-donor standard deviation exceeded 5%. To diagnose cytomegalovirus status from the catalog of TCR beta chain sequences, a statistical classification framework was built. In a later analysis, V and J genes were assigned by comparing TCR nucleotide sequences against IMGT/GENE-DB human TR gene sequences. The TCRdist pipeline was used in a later analysis to assign CDR3 sequences and most-parsimonious VDJ recombination scenarios. A later analysis defined each TCR beta chain by its CDR3 amino acid sequence plus V-gene family, and excluded reads lacking a unique V-gene family. To address suspected cross-contamination and a sequencing artifact, a later analysis removed roughly 580 highly shared, low-generation-probability nucleotide sequences. For each public chain, a later analysis derived a clonal expansion index from normalized ranks of inferred template counts within each repertoire. In a later analysis, generation probabilities were computed with a VDJ recombination model fitted to out-of-frame rearrangements, and the resulting probabilities were checked against IGoR. Hypergeometric tests were used in a later analysis to score TCR-TCR, TCR-HLA and TCR-CMV co-occurrence, with a repertoire-size bias correction applied to the TCR pairs. A later analysis estimated false discovery rates by permuting HLA or CMV assignments 20 times. A later analysis grouped co-occurring TCRs with DBSCAN, adding TCRdist sequence similarity when clustering within HLA-allele-positive subsets. Repertoires with fewer than 30,000 or more than 120,000 public chains, plus five repertoires with anomalous nucleotide sharing, were excluded from co-occurrence clustering. As stored in TCRdb, this immuneACCESS dataset retains in-frame rearrangements with V and J assigned. A fraction of the clones does not appear; measured against another copy, unresolved V genes explain less than half of the discrepancy, and the remainder lacks a known reason. Clone size and the V and J calls come from that table; the DNA yielded D and trimming. This sample comprises about 94,000 clones, 78% of them detected only once. The ten largest clones represent just over 0.75% of the sample.

This entry comes from a study of cytomegalovirus exposure and HLA in healthy donors (dated by TCRdb to about 2017). General notes on the study: An earlier analysis of a few hundred of the donors reported approximately 280 Gb of sequence data and about 120 million unique TCR beta sequences obtained from about 170 million T cells. Approximately 300 gigabases of sequencing data and around 80 million unique TCR sequences made up an early release that covered over 550 HLA-typed donors. The genetic ancestry cluster associated with self-reported Caucasian donors included 81% of the 398 genotyped donors. The aim of the study was to test whether cataloging public T cell receptors could identify signatures of past pathogen exposure. The study used immunosequencing to profile the T cell repertoires of 666 subjects and linked those repertoires to cytomegalovirus serostatus. A separate validation cohort of roughly 130 different subjects was used in addition to the approximately 610-subject first cohort. To predict cytomegalovirus infection status, the study combined high-throughput TCR immunosequencing, statistical association of individual TCRs with disease status, and machine learning. A later analysis re-analyzed previously published TCR beta repertoires from 650 to 800 donors and added high-resolution HLA genotyping to study TCR occurrence patterns. In the later analysis, no new phenotypic data were used to find candidate immune exposures; instead, reliance was placed on TCR beta sequences and their occurrence across donors. To decide whether each TCR beta V gene segment behaved as functional or pseudogenic, an earlier analysis of fewer than 750 of the donors relied on high-throughput TCR beta sequencing. Donor age, sex, ethnicity and CMV serostatus were compiled together with the repertoire data. A later genetic analysis took genome-wide SNP genotypes for about 65% of the 666 donors and used that subset as a discovery cohort. All discovery cohort repertoires had been generated on a single sequencing platform. Both class I and class II loci were covered by HLA typing, at four-digit resolution. Typing coverage varied by locus: about 620-640 donors for A, B, C, DRB1 and DQB1; approximately 560 for DQA1; approximately 610 for DPA1; roughly 450 for DPB1. Four to six DR-DQ haplotypes were handled as single units for association and clustering, since linkage in the cohort was strong. Across around 400 genotyped donors of the cohort, an average of roughly 200,000 unique TCR beta nucleotide sequences per donor were sequenced, and around 19% of those sequences were non-productive.

Broader findings and caveats from the paper: A further reported finding was that TCR beta sequences accurately predicted the HLA-A and HLA-B alleles for most subjects in the first cohort. Most CMV-associated TCR beta chains appeared to be HLA-restricted in a later analysis, and the HLA associations seemed to be driven largely by CMV exposure. Correlated functional status among segregating V segments might reflect linkage disequilibrium, but an unknown experimental factor could not be ruled out. Assigning TCR associations to individual alleles was difficult when HLA alleles, especially DR and DQ, strongly co-occurred. The classifier was reported to diagnose cytomegalovirus status with high specificity and sensitivity in both the original cohort and the validation cohort. An earlier analysis of 587 of the donors showed that most TCR beta V segments appeared in productive rearrangements either about 87% or about 30% of the time, which broadly matched IMGT annotations. A later genetic analysis reported fewer N-insertions in productive TCRs among donors in an Asian-associated ancestry cluster than the 666-donor mean. Because the 87-base-pair reads could not distinguish some IMGT-functional V segments, including TRBV6-2 and TRBV6-3, those segments were excluded. At a false discovery rate of 0.05, a later analysis linked 15,000 to 20,000 TCR beta sequences to specific HLA alleles. HLA typing was unavailable for some donors at each locus, so association tests used only the typed subset. According to a later analysis, TCR association rates differed among HLA loci, with DRB1 alleles showing the most associated TCRs and HLA-C alleles showing the fewest. A total of 150 or so TCR beta chains were listed by the study as associated with cytomegalovirus. In vitro tests confirmed that three of the cytomegalovirus-associated TCR beta chains recognize cytomegalovirus antigens. The cohort was sequenced for TCR beta chains only, and without alpha or paired-chain data the features that could be detected were limited. The earlier analysis of some 540 of the donors excluded roughly 17 rarely observed V segments, including chromosome 9 orphons, because counts were too low. A cluster of highly shared sequence variants was judged likely to represent a technical artifact of the sequencing pipeline. The authors suggested that the approach could potentially be generalized to other disease states and immunological phenotypes. For the cohort, immune exposure information was limited to CMV serostatus. Sequencing depth was assumed to be roughly uniform across donors in the presence/absence analyses, though that assumption may not hold. A later analysis reported that several top co-occurrence clusters appeared linked to parvovirus B19, influenza, CMV and Epstein-Barr virus. A later analysis found that HLA-associated TCR beta chains were more clonally expanded and had lower generation probabilities than equally common non-associated chains. Most TCR sequences were observed very rarely across donors, whereas some public TCRs were present in many individuals. In a later genetic analysis, a missense DCLRE1C variant was associated with V-gene and J-gene trimming of TCR beta chains, and the association was replicated in an independent cohort.

The V and J segments used are TRBV19 and TRBJ1-2; 8 central bases correspond to TRBD1. The sequence was collected from a woman aged 55-70 years in good health and CMV-seronegative. Sequenced input: PBMCs. The CDR3 amino acid sequence is: CASSLQGAGGYTF. The nucleotide sequence is given as TGTGCCAGTAGTCTCCAGGGGGCTGGTGGCTACACCTTC.